This TCR beta chain derives from a study of blood T cell repertoires in COVID-19. J lost 0 bases, V lost 0 bases, and 4 bases had no gene match. Germline V CDR1 and CDR2: SGDLS, YYNGEE. The CDR3 has 16 amino acids. Here immunoSEQ multiplex PCR was the method, and the copy in TCRdb shows in-frame clones only, minus some. The sample holds around 94,000 clones, 91% seen once. The clonotype originates from a man aged 18 to 30 with acute or convalescent COVID-19. This sequence joins TRBV9 and TRBJ2-7, with 9 positions matching TRBD2. The source material was peripheral blood. The CDR3 region has the DNA TGTGCCAGCAGCGTAGCTGCTAGCGGGGTCTCCTACGAGCAGTACTTC. It codes for CASSVAASGVSYEQYF.